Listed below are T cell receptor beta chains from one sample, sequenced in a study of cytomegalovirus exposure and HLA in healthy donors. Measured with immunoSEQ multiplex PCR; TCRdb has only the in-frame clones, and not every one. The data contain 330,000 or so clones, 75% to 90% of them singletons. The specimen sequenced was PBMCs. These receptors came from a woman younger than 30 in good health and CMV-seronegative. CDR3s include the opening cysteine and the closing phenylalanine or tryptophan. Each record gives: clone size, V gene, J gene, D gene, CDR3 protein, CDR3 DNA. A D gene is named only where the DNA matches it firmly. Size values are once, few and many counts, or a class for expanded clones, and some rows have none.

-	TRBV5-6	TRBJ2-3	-	CASSLLTDTQYF	TGTGCCAGCAGCCTCCTCACAGATACGCAGTATTTT
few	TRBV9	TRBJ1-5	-	CASSGGTNQPQHF	TGTGCCAGCAGTGGCGGGACTAATCAGCCCCAGCATTTT
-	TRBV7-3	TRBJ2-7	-	CASSLNNAGPYEQYF	TGTGCCAGCAGCTTAAACAACGCGGGGCCCTACGAGCAGTACTTC
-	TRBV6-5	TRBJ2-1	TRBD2	CASSSTSGAYNEQFF	TGTGCCAGCAGTTCGACTAGCGGGGCCTACAATGAGCAGTTCTTC
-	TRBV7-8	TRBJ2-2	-	CASSFQYTGELFF	TGTGCCAGCAGCTTTCAATACACCGGGGAGCTGTTTTTT
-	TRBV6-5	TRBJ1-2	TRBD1	CASSRQGFYGYTF	TGTGCCAGCAGTCGACAGGGCTTCTATGGCTACACCTTC
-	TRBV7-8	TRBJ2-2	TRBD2	CASSLTSGYTGELFF	TGTGCCAGCAGCTTAACTAGCGGATACACCGGGGAGCTGTTTTTT
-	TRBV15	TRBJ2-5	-	CATSRAPGGVGETQYF	TGTGCCACCAGCAGAGCCCCCGGGGGAGTGGGAGAGACCCAGTACTTC
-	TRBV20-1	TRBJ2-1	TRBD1	CSGTGVNEQFF	TGCAGTGGAACAGGGGTCAATGAGCAGTTCTTC
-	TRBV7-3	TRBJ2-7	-	CASSLSTSVYEQYF	TGTGCCAGCAGCTTAAGTACTAGTGTCTACGAGCAGTACTTC
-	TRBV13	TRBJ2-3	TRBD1	CASSPLSGTASKDTQYF	TGTGCCAGCAGCCCCCTCTCCGGGACAGCCAGTAAGGATACGCAGTATTTT
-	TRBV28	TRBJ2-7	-	CASSSRDLPEGDTYEQYF	TGTGCCAGCAGTTCCCGGGACCTACCCGAAGGGGACACCTACGAGCAGTACTTC
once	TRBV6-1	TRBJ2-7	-	CASSVDPLGYEQYF	TGTGCCAGCAGTGTTGACCCCCTAGGCTACGAGCAGTACTTC
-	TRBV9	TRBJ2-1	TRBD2	CASSVGGTSGMGSYNEQFF	TGTGCCAGCAGCGTCGGGGGGACTAGCGGGATGGGCTCCTACAATGAGCAGTTCTTC